This paragraph reports one T cell receptor (beta chain). RNA transcripts gave rise to amplified TCR beta CDR3 regions. When the TCR CDR3 underwent first-round RT-PCR, the HTBI primer set was used. MiXCR, applied by TCRdb to the multiplex PCR reads, yields one record per CDR3 protein. Seen here are around 690,000 distinct CDR3 sequences, 17% observed once, and the top ten hold 15%. These data originate in a study of T cells in Graves' hyperthyroidism and ophthalmopathy. The germline V gene has CDR1 MGHRA and CDR2 YSYEKL. The length of the CDR3 is 15 residues. V was pared by 0 bases and J by 8 bases, with 14 bases between.

Sequencing input: blood. The chain couples TRBV4-1 to TRBJ2-1; weak D call: TRBD2 (5 bases). The sequence came from a man over 45 with Graves' hyperthyroidism. The CDR3 DNA sequence: TGCGCCAGCAGCCAAGATTCCCGGACTGGAGATGAGCAGTTCTTC. Amino acid sequence: CASSQDSRTGDEQFF.